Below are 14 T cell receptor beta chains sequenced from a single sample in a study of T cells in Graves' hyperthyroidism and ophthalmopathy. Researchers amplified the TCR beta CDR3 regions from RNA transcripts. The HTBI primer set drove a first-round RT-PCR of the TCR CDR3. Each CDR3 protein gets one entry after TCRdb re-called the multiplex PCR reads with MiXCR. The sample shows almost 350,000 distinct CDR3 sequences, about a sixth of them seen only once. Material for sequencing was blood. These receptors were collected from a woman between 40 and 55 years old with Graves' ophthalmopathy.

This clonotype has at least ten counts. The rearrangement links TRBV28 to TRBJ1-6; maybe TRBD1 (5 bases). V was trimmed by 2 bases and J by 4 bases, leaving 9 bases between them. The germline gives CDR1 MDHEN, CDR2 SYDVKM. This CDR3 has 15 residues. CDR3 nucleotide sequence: TGTGCCAGCAGTTTAATCGGACAATATAATTCACCCCTCCACTTT. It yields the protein CASSLIGQYNSPLHF. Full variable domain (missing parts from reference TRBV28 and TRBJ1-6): DVKVTQSSRYLVKRTGEKVFLECVQDMDHENMFWYRQDPGLGLRLIYFSYDVKMKEKGDIPEGYSVSREKKERFSLILESASTNQTSMYLCASSLIGQYNSPLHFGNGTRLTVT.

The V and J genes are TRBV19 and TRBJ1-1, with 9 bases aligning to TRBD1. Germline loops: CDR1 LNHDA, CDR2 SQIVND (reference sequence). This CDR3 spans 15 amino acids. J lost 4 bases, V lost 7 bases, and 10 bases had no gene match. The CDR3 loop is CASNPGQGLVTEAFF. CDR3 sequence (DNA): TGTGCCAGTAACCCGGGACAGGGTTTAGTCACTGAAGCTTTCTTT.

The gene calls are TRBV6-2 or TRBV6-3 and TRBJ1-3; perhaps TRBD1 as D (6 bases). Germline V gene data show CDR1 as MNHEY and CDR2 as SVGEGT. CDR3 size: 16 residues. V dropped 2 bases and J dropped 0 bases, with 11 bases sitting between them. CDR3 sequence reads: CASSYTGQTSGNTIYF. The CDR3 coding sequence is TGTGCCAGCAGTTACACGGGACAAACCTCTGGAAACACCATATATTTT.

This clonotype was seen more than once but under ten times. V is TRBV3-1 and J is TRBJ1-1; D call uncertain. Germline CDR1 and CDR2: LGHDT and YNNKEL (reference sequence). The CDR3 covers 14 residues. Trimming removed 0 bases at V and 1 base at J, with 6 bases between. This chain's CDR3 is CASSQESENTEAFF. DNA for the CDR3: TGTGCCAGCAGCCAAGAGTCCGAGAACACTGAAGCTTTCTTT.

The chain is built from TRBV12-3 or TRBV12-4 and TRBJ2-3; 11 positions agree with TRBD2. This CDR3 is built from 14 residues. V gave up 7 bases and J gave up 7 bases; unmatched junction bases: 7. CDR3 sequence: CASNPSGRTNTQYF. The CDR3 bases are TGTGCCAGCAACCCTAGCGGGAGGACTAATACGCAGTATTTT.

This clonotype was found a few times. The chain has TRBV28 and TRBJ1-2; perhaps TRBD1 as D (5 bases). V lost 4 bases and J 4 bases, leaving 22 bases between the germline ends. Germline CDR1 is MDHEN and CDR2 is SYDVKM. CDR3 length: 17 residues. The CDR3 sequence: CASSSLQQELISYGYTF. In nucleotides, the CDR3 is TGTGCCAGCAGTTCCTTACAACAGGAGCTTATCTCCTATGGCTACACCTTC.

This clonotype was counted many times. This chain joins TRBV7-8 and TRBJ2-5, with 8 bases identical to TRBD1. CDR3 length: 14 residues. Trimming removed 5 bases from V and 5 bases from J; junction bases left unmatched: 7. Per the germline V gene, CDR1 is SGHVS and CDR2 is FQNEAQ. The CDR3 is CASSGATGVETQYF. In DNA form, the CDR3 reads TGTGCCAGCAGCGGGGCGACAGGGGTCGAGACCCAGTACTTC.

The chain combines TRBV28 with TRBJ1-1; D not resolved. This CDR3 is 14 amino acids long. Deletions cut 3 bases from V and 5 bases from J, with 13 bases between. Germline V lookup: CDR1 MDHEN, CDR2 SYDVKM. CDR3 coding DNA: TGTGCCAGCAGTTTGGGGAGGGTCCTTACTGAAGCTTTCTTT. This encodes CASSLGRVLTEAFF.

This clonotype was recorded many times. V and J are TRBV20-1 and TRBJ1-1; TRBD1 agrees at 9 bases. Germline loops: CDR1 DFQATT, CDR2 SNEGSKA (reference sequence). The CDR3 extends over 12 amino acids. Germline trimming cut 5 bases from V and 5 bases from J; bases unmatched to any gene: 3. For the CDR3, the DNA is TGCAGTGCTTGGACAGGGGATACTGAAGCTTTCTTT. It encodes CSAWTGDTEAFF.

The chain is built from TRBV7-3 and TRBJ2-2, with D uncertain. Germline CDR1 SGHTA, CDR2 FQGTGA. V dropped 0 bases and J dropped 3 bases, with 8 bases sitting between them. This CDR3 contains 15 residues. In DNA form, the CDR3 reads TGTGCCAGCAGCTTAACGCCTCGGGACACCGGGGAGCTGTTTTTT. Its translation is CASSLTPRDTGELFF.

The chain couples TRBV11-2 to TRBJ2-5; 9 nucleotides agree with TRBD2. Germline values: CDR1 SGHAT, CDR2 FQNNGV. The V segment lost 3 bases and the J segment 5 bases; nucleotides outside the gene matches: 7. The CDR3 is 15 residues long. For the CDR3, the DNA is TGTGCCAGCAGCTTTGGCGGGAGGGACGGGGAGACCCAGTACTTC. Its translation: CASSFGGRDGETQYF.

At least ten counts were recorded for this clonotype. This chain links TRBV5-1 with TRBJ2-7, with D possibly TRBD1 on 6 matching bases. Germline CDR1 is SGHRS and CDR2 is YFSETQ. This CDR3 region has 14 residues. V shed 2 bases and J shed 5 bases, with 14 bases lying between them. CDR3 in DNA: TGCGCCAGCAGCTTACAGGGCGTCAAGAACGAGCAGTACTTC. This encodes CASSLQGVKNEQYF.

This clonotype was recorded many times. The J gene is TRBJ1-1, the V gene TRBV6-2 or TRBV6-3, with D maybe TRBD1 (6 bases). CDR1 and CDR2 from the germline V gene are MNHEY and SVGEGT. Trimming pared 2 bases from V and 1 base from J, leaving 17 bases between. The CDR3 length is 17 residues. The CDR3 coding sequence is TGTGCCAGCAGTTACCCGACAGGTTTCGGGAAGAACACTGAAGCTTTCTTT. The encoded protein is CASSYPTGFGKNTEAFF.

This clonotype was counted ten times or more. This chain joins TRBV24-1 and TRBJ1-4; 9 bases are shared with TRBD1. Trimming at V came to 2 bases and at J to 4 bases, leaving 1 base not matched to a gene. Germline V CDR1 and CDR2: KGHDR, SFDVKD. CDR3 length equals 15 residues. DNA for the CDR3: TGTGCCACCAGTGATTCGGGACAGGGTAATGAAAAACTGTTTTTT. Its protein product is CATSDSGQGNEKLFF.